The sample holds a few counts of the clone carrying this T cell receptor (beta chain). Antigen unknown. The CDR3 runs 15 residues. Trimming took 6 bases from V and 3 from J; bases not matched to a gene: 8. TCRdb analysed the RT-PCR reads with MiXCR anew, one entry per CDR3 protein. The sample records around 480,000 distinct CDR3 sequences, 16% being singletons. This specimen belongs to a study of response to subunit inactivated influenza vaccine. Regarding the study as a whole: The authors put forward the suggestion that each seasonal influenza vaccination may bring in only a limited number of new T cells.

The receptor's source is a man between 50 and 75 years old who received an inactivated influenza vaccine. The source was CD4+ T cells sorted from PBMCs, collected less than 30 months after vaccination. The rearrangement links TRBV12-3 or TRBV12-4 to TRBJ2-1; 7 nucleotides agree with TRBD2. In DNA, the CDR3 is TGTGCCAGCAGGGCTGCGGGAGCGGTCTACAATGAGCAGTTCTTC. Protein sequence: CASRAAGAVYNEQFF.